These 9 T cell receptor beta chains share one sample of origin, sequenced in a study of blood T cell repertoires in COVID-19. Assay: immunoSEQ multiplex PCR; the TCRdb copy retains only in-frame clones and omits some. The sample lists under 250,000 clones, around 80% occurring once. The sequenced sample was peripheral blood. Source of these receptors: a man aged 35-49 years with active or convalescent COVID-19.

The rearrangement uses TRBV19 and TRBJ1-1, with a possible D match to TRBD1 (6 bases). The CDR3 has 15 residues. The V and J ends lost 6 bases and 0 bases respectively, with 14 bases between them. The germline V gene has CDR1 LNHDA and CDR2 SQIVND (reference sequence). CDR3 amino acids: CASRFRDTVNTEAFF. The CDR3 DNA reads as TGTGCCAGTAGGTTTCGGGACACAGTGAACACTGAAGCTTTCTTT.

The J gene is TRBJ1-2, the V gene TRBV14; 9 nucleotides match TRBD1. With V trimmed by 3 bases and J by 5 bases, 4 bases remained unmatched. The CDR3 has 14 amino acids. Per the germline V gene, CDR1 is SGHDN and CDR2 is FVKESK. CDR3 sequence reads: CASSQVTGGYGYTF. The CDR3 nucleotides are TGTGCCAGCAGCCAGGTGACAGGGGGGTATGGCTACACCTTC. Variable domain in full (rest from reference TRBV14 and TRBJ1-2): EAGVTQFPSHSVIEKGQTVTLRCDPISGHDNLYWYRRVMGKEIKFLLHFVKESKQDESGMPNNRFLAERTGGTYSTLKVQPAELEDSGVYFCASSQVTGGYGYTFGSGTRLTVV.

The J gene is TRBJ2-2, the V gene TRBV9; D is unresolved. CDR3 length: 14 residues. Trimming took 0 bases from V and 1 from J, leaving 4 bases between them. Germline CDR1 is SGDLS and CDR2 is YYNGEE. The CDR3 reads CASSVVQNTGELFF. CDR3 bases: TGTGCCAGCAGCGTAGTCCAGAACACCGGGGAGCTGTTTTTT.

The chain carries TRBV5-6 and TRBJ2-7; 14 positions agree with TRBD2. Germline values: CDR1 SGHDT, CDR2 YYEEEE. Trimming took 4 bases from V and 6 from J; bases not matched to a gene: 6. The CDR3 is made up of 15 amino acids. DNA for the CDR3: TGTGCCAGCAGCCTTCCGGGACTAGCGGGAGTCGAGCAGTACTTC. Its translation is CASSLPGLAGVEQYF. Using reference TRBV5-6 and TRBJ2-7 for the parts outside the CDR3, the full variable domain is DAGVTQSPTHLIKTRGQQVTLRCSPKSGHDTVSWYQQALGQGPQFIFQYYEEEERQRGNFPDRFSGHQFPNYSSELNVNALLLGDSALYLCASSLPGLAGVEQYFGPGTRLTVT.

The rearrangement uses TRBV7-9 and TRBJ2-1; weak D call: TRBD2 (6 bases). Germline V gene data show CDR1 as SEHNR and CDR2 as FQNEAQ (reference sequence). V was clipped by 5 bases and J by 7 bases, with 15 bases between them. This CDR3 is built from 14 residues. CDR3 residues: CASSARDSLNEQFF. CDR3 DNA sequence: TGTGCCAGCAGCGCTCGGGACTCCCTAAATGAGCAGTTCTTC.

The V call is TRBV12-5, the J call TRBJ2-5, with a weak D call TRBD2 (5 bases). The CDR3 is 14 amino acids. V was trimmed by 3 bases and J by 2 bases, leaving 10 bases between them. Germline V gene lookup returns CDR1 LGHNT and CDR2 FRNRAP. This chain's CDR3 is CASGFGVLQETQYF. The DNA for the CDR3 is TGTGCTAGTGGTTTCGGGGTCCTACAAGAGACCCAGTACTTC.

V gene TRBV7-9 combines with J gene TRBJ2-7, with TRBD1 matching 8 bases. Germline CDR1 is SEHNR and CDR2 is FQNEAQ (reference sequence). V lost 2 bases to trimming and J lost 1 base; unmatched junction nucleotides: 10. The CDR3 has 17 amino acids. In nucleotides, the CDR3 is TGTGCCAGCAGCTTATTGGGTGGCAGGGGGCCTTCCTACGAGCAGTACTTC. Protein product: CASSLLGGRGPSYEQYF.

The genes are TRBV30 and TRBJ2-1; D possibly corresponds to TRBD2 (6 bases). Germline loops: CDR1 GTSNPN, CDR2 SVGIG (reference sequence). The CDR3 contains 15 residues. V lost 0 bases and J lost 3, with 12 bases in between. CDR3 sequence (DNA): TGTGCCTGGAGTGTAATGGCGGGAAACTACAATGAGCAGTTCTTC. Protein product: CAWSVMAGNYNEQFF.

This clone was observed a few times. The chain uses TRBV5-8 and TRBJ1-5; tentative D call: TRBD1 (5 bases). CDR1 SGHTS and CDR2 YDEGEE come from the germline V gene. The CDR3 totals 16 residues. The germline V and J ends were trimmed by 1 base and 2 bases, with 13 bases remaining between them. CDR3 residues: CASSLSMQGGNQPQHF. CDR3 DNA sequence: TGTGCCAGCAGCTTGTCGATGCAGGGTGGCAATCAGCCCCAGCATTTT.